This T cell receptor (beta chain) emerged from a study of response to subunit inactivated influenza vaccine. Study conclusions and caveats: Authors suggested each seasonal influenza vaccination recruits few new T cells.

This clonotype has a handful of counts. Its antigen is still unknown. TCRdb redid the calling of the RT-PCR reads with MiXCR, one entry per CDR3 protein. Of 540,000 or so distinct CDR3 sequences in the sample, 13% are singletons; the top ten hold roughly 14%. The sequence was collected from a man in his fifties who received an inactivated influenza vaccine. The sequencing used PBMCs from blood, collected about 40 days after vaccination.

The CDR3 DNA reads as TGCGCCAGCAGCCACCGGGCGGGGGCAGGGGATGAGCAGTTCTTC. Protein product: CASSHRAGAGDEQFF. The chain carries TRBV4-1 and TRBJ2-1; tentative D call: TRBD2 (7 bases). The CDR3 is 15 amino acids. Germline V gene data show CDR1 as MGHRA and CDR2 as YSYEKL. The V end lost 3 bases, the J end lost 8 bases, and 17 bases lay between the germline ends.